This entry describes one TCR beta chain. Compared with germline, one end of the junction differs, possibly owing to a read error. CDR3 length: 14 residues. From germline, CDR1 is SQVTM and CDR2 ANQGSEA. The tissue used was unsorted bulk material of about 19-33 mg. RNA and DNA were co-extracted from it with the AllPrep DNA/RNA mini kit. Treatment of the patients' primary liver carcinoma consisted of surgical resection. Those patients suffered from chronic HBV infection and were treatment-naive. These data originate in a study of tumor-infiltrating lymphocytes in primary liver carcinoma. Study information: Each of the samples returned roughly 3.65 to 7.5 million productive TCRbeta reads (a yield similar across tissue types).

TCR beta cDNA was reverse-transcribed from 500 to 550 ng of total RNA. The reaction used a constant-region primer and ProtoScript II reverse transcriptase. ARM-PCR was slightly modified, and three nested multiplex PCR rounds with it gave rise to the TCR beta libraries. The two initial PCR rounds, around 11 cycles each, used TRBV1-TRBV30 forward and C-beta reverse primers. Each CDR3 protein is one row after TCRdb ran MiXCR on the multiplex PCR reads. The table has around 70,000 distinct CDR3 sequences, approximately 70% seen once. Sample: liver tumor tissue from sampling region 4. Subset indicated: tumor region T4, right-lateral pole. The receptor comes from a man aged 35-49 years with primary liver carcinoma and hepatitis B virus infection. The chain uses TRBV29-1 and TRBJ2-1; D is perhaps TRBD1 or TRBD2 (5 bases each). CDR3 amino acids: CSAFSGTGNNEQFF. The CDR3 bases are TGCAGCGCCTTCTCCGGGACGGGCAACAATGAGCAATTCTTC.